This T cell receptor beta chain emerged from a study of monozygotic twins with inflammatory bowel disease. In germline, CDR1 is MNHEY, CDR2 SVGAGI. The CDR3 loop spans 15 amino acids. Investigators pulled total RNA out of whole blood and did not sort T cells. One entry per CDR3 protein, without DNA, is what TCRdb gives after re-calling the 5' RACE reads. The ten top clones account for roughly 2.5%, within a sample of around 380,000 distinct CDR3 sequences. The chain has TRBV6-5 and TRBJ1-1; the TCRdb call, TRBD1, lacks DNA for checking. Material: blood. The sequence was collected from a human donor with ulcerative colitis or Crohn's disease, or a healthy co-twin of an affected twin (not recorded which). This CDR3 reads CASSYSTLDTGEAFF.